A selection of T cell receptor beta chains follows, all from one sample in a study of cytomegalovirus exposure and HLA in healthy donors. Sequencing used immunoSEQ multiplex PCR; TCRdb keeps in-frame clones, though not all of them. The sample lists about 160,000 clones, roughly 79% seen once, with around 7% in the top ten. The sequencing sample was made of PBMCs. The receptors originated from a male donor in good health and CMV-seropositive. Both conserved end residues are part of each CDR3. The order of the fields is D gene, clone size, V gene, CDR3 protein. The D gene is left open where the match is weak. Clone size is not always given. Where it is, it says once, few, many or a class for expanded clones.

>-|-|TRBV2
CASSELKGKAFF
>-|-|TRBV19
CATRSLTVNTEAFF
>-|-|TRBV7-2
CASSLGAGRNTEAFF
>-|once|TRBV25-1
CASRHDRLSGANVLTF
>-|-|TRBV2
CASKIGQTSRQYF
>-|-|TRBV5-1
CASSSSEGVGTEAFF
>-|-|TRBV2
CASGTGYSYNEQFF
>-|-|TRBV7-9
CASSDTDLYGYTF
>-|-|TRBV2
CASIKDTSSGRETQYF
>-|-|TRBV5-4
CASSFGVGSGNTIYF
>TRBD1|-|TRBV9
CASSVGGGQVNEQYF
>-|-|TRBV5-8
CASSFTQGGEAFF
>TRBD1|-|TRBV29-1
CSVDTGASYEQYF
>-|-|TRBV10-3
CASRPTGIPNYGYTF
>-|-|TRBV12-5
CASGLGLGENQPQHF
>-|-|TRBV4-1
CASSQAPGRDTIYF
>TRBD1|-|TRBV6-4
CASSEGTGNLEPVNEQFF
>-|-|TRBV7-9
CASSLAGGHYEQYF
>TRBD2|-|TRBV6-1
CASSESGGSSYEQYF
>-|-|TRBV19
CASSISLNSEAFF
>TRBD1|-|TRBV7-2
CASSLEGRGHTEAFF
>TRBD1|-|TRBV6-5
CASSRGQGAGNTIYF
>TRBD1|-|TRBV9
CASSVGGGESQPQHF
>-|-|TRBV7-9
CASSLASERGEQFF
>-|-|TRBV9
CASSVGSAGEQFF
>TRBD2|-|TRBV9
CASSVGGGGNTGELFF
>-|-|TRBV5-4
CASSPGRQTLNTEAFF
>-|-|TRBV5-1
CASSLQGGDTTEAFF
>TRBD2|-|TRBV30
CACSAGGADTQYF
>-|-|TRBV19
CASSPSGGEAFF
>TRBD2|-|TRBV7-2
CASSPLAGGTGELFF